This T cell receptor (beta chain) was sequenced for a study of CD8+CD57+ T cells in acquired aplastic anemia. Points from the study as a whole: CD8+ Simpson's diversity did not differ significantly between patients and controls.

Before being chosen for sequencing, patients had shown CD8+CD57+ cell expansion by flow cytometry. Severe acquired aplastic anemia was present in every patient. This CDR3 is 11 amino acids long. V was clipped by 5 bases and J by 5 bases, with 7 bases between them. CDR1 is SEHNR and CDR2 is FQNEAQ in the germline V gene (reference sequence). This clonotype appeared a few times. The antigen is not known. It was genomic DNA that served as the template for profiling TCR beta VDJ and CDR3. MiXCR, run by TCRdb on the reads, gives a single entry per CDR3 protein. The sample consists of roughly 80,000 distinct CDR3 sequences, 70% of them appearing once.

The chain has TRBV7-9 and TRBJ2-7; D not resolved. This TCR came from a human donor with aplastic anemia. Sequencing was performed on sorted CD4+, CD8+, or CD8+CD57+ T cells (not recorded which) from PBMCs. For the CDR3, the DNA is TGTGCCAGCAGCCCTAAGCACGAGCAGTACTTC. Translated: CASSPKHEQYF.